The 27 T cell receptor beta chains reported below all come from one sample, sequenced in a study of graft-versus-host responses after intestinal transplantation (dated by TCRdb to about 2021). Preparation of the library involved the immunoSEQ multiplex PCR assay. TCRdb limited this immuneACCESS table to in-frame rearrangements with V and J called. A share of clones is missing; checked studies link under half to unresolved V genes, and the rest is unexplained. The sample table holds over 100,000 clones, of which approximately 92% were seen once. The ten largest account for 0.095% to 0.15% of the sample. This specimen's time point label, per the study, means: cells obtained before transplantation from donor or recipient. What these receptors recognize is not known. Sample: unstimulated CD4+ T cells sorted from spleen or lymph node cells, taken before intestinal transplant. The receptors originated from a human donor who received an intestinal transplant.

This chain joins TRBV27 and TRBJ2-1; D may be TRBD2 (5 bases). V was trimmed by 3 bases and J by 6 bases, leaving 21 bases between them. CDR1 MNHEY and CDR2 SMNVEV come from the germline V gene (reference sequence). There are 17 residues in the CDR3. DNA of the CDR3: TGTGCCAGCAGTTTTCTATTCGGGAACGGACGGCCCAATGAGCAGTTCTTC. Translation: CASSFLFGNGRPNEQFF.

The table lists this clone with a count of one. The rearrangement uses TRBV7-9 and TRBJ2-7; 9 bases align to TRBD1. The CDR3 contains 16 residues. Germline V gene sequence: CDR1 SEHNR, CDR2 FQNEAQ (reference sequence). V gave up 10 bases and J gave up 4 bases; unmatched junction bases: 17. The CDR3 DNA reads TGTGCCACCTCCTTCCCTCAGGACAGGGGAGGGTACGAGCAGTACTTC. Translated, it gives CATSFPQDRGGYEQYF.

The gene calls are TRBV18 and TRBJ2-3; 7 bases are a match to TRBD2. This CDR3 has 16 residues. Per the germline V gene, CDR1 is KGHSH and CDR2 is LQKENI. J lost 3 bases, V lost 5 bases, and 11 bases had no gene match. The CDR3: CASSTRRESRTDTQYF. The CDR3 coding sequence is TGTGCCAGCTCAACCCGGCGGGAGAGCAGGACAGATACGCAGTATTTT.

Only one count was recorded for this clone. V is TRBV27 and J is TRBJ2-7; D perhaps matches TRBD2 (7 bases). Germline CDR1 is MNHEY and CDR2 is SMNVEV (reference sequence). This CDR3 region has 14 residues. The V and J ends lost 7 bases and 0 bases respectively, with 13 bases between them. CDR3 amino acids: CASKRRGGSYEQYF. CDR3 nucleotide sequence: TGTGCCAGCAAAAGGAGGGGGGGCTCCTACGAGCAGTACTTC.

The chain recombines TRBV6-5 with TRBJ1-1; D gene ambiguous. V lost 5 bases to trimming and J lost 1 base, with 8 bases between them. This CDR3 has 13 residues. Per germline, CDR1 MNHEY and CDR2 SVGAGI. The CDR3 DNA reads as TGTGCCAGCAGTGCTCCCGCGAACACTGAAGCTTTCTTT. Translation gives CASSAPANTEAFF.

There are a few counts of this clone. The chain is built from TRBV28 and TRBJ1-5; no clear D gene. The V and J ends lost 8 bases and 5 bases respectively, with 13 bases between them. This CDR3 is 13 amino acids long. CDR1 MDHEN and CDR2 SYDVKM come from the germline V gene. The CDR3 is CASGPSAYQPQHF. DNA for the CDR3: TGTGCCAGCGGTCCAAGCGCCTATCAGCCCCAGCATTTT.

This chain connects TRBV28 to TRBJ2-5; weak D call: TRBD2 (6 bases). The CDR3 covers 14 residues. Trimming left V 6 bases short and J 4 bases short, with 15 bases between. Germline V CDR1 and CDR2: MDHEN, SYDVKM. CDR3 loop: CASSSVGRGETQYF. CDR3 in DNA: TGTGCCAGCAGCTCCGTCGGGCGGGGAGAGACCCAGTACTTC.

The chain combines TRBV9 with TRBJ1-2; the D gene is possibly TRBD1 (5 bases). With 4 bases removed from V and 3 bases from J, the gap between germline ends came to 13 bases. The CDR3 spans 14 residues. Germline values: CDR1 SGDLS, CDR2 YYNGEE. In DNA, the CDR3 is TGTGCCAGCAGCTCGGATAGCAGGGACTATGGCTACACCTTC. Protein product: CASSSDSRDYGYTF.

The chain employs TRBV7-3 and TRBJ1-1; no clear D. There are 13 residues in the CDR3. V lost 5 bases to trimming and J lost 2 bases, with 9 bases between them. Germline V CDR1 and CDR2: SGHTA, FQGTGA. The CDR3: CASSPRRNTEAFF. CDR3 bases: TGTGCCAGCAGCCCTAGGCGAAACACTGAAGCTTTCTTT.

The chain carries TRBV2 and TRBJ2-7; 9 nucleotides align to TRBD1. The CDR3 runs to 14 residues. Germline assignment: CDR1 SNHLY and CDR2 FYNNEI. With 7 bases clipped from V and 3 bases from J, the junction kept 7 bases outside the gene matches. This CDR3 is CASNDRGINYEQYF. Written as DNA, the CDR3 is TGTGCCAGCAATGACAGGGGGATAAACTACGAGCAGTACTTC.

This chain links TRBV19 with TRBJ1-5, with 7 bases aligning to TRBD1. V lost 5 bases to trimming and J lost 4 bases; unmatched junction nucleotides: 5. Germline CDR1 is LNHDA and CDR2 is SQIVND (reference sequence). This CDR3 is built from 14 residues. The CDR3 region is CASSPTRGNQPQHF. The CDR3 DNA follows: TGTGCCAGTAGTCCGACCAGGGGGAATCAGCCCCAGCATTTT.

This chain's CDR3 is CASRPIGGGQPQHF. CDR3 DNA sequence: TGTGCCAGCAGGCCTATTGGGGGGGGTCAGCCCCAGCATTTT. V and J are TRBV2 and TRBJ1-5; D is perhaps TRBD1 (5 bases). CDR1 and CDR2 from the germline V gene are SNHLY and FYNNEI. The CDR3 runs 14 residues. Trimming removed 6 bases from V and 6 bases from J, with 15 bases in between.

This chain joins TRBV9 and TRBJ1-5; no firm D call. The CDR3 loop spans 15 amino acids. Trimming pared 4 bases from V and 2 bases from J, leaving 13 bases between. Germline V gives CDR1 SGDLS, CDR2 YYNGEE. CDR3 region: CASSPTDAGNQPQHF. DNA for the CDR3: TGTGCCAGCAGCCCAACGGACGCGGGCAATCAGCCCCAGCATTTT.

This chain connects TRBV5-1 to TRBJ2-7; 7 bases line up with TRBD1. The CDR3 has 14 residues. After removal of 0 bases from V and 6 bases from J, the junction contained 6 bases not matched to a gene. CDR1 is SGHRS and CDR2 is YFSETQ in the germline V gene. The CDR3 loop is CASSLAQGRGEQYF. CDR3 sequence (DNA): TGCGCCAGCAGCTTGGCACAGGGGAGAGGCGAGCAGTACTTC.

This chain joins TRBV7-3 and TRBJ2-1; 7 nucleotides line up with TRBD2. The CDR3 totals 14 residues. The V gene's germline CDR1 is SGHTA and CDR2 FQGTGA. The ends lost 5 bases at V and 9 bases at J; junction bases unmatched: 10. CDR3 residues: CASSPTSRVAEQFF. The CDR3 region has the DNA TGTGCCAGCAGCCCGACTAGCCGGGTCGCTGAGCAGTTCTTC. Complete variable domain (other parts from reference TRBV7-3 and TRBJ2-1): GAGVSQTPSNKVTEKGKYVELRCDPISGHTALYWYRQSLGQGPEFLIYFQGTGAADDSGLPNDRFFAVRPEGSVSTLKIQRTERGDSAVYLCASSPTSRVAEQFFGPGTRLTVL.

This sequence joins TRBV27 and TRBJ2-7; D is ambiguous. Per germline, CDR1 MNHEY and CDR2 SMNVEV (reference sequence). V was clipped by 5 bases and J by 0 bases, with 11 bases between them. The CDR3 covers 14 residues. The DNA of the CDR3 is TGTGCCAGCAGTCCCACCCACAGCTCCTACGAGCAGTACTTC. This codes for CASSPTHSSYEQYF.

V and J are TRBV7-2 and TRBJ2-7; TRBD1 aligns across 9 bases. CDR3 length: 15 residues. CDR1 is SGHTA and CDR2 is FQGNSA in the germline V gene. The V and J ends lost 5 bases and 4 bases, in that order; junction bases with no gene match: 9. CDR3 residues: CASSPWTGVSYEQYF. The CDR3, as DNA: TGTGCCAGCAGCCCCTGGACAGGGGTCTCTTACGAGCAGTACTTC.

This rearrangement joins TRBV19 to TRBJ1-2; TRBD1 agrees at 7 bases. The CDR3 extends over 15 amino acids. The trim removed 6 bases at V and 3 bases at J, leaving 10 bases unmatched. Germline V gene data show CDR1 as LNHDA and CDR2 as SQIVND (reference sequence). The CDR3: CASSQQGQTDYGYTF. The CDR3 DNA follows: TGTGCCAGTAGCCAACAGGGGCAAACGGACTATGGCTACACCTTC.

The chain combines TRBV6-1 with TRBJ2-7; 9 nucleotides line up with TRBD2. Germline values: CDR1 MNHNS, CDR2 SASEGT. The CDR3 contains 15 residues. Germline trimming cut 2 bases from V and 2 bases from J; bases unmatched to any gene: 4. CDR3 DNA: TGTGCCAGCAGTGAAAAGGCGGGAGGGCCCTACGAGCAGTACTTC. This translates into CASSEKAGGPYEQYF.

This chain uses TRBV29-1 with TRBJ1-2; tentative D call: TRBD1 (5 bases). The germline gives CDR1 SQVTM, CDR2 ANQGSEA. The CDR3 contains 12 residues. The V end lost 4 bases, the J end lost 3 bases, and 9 bases lay between the germline ends. DNA of the CDR3: TGCAGCGTTGGGCGGGGGGACTATGGCTACACCTTC. Translated, it gives CSVGRGDYGYTF. Combining the CDR3 with reference TRBV29-1 and TRBJ1-2 gives the whole variable domain SAVISQKPSRDICQRGTSLTIQCQVDSQVTMMFWYRQQPGQSLTLIATANQGSEATYESGFVIDKFPISRPNLTFSTLTVSNMSPEDSSIYLCSVGRGDYGYTFGSGTRLTVV.

This chain links TRBV30 with TRBJ2-7; 10 bases align to TRBD2. Germline values: CDR1 GTSNPN, CDR2 SVGIG (reference sequence). The CDR3 runs 14 residues. J lost 6 bases, V lost 8 bases, and 13 bases had no gene match. The CDR3 region has the DNA TGTGCCCTGGAGCGGGAGGGGGTATCCCGCGAGCAGTACTTC. This codes for CALEREGVSREQYF.

The chain links TRBV11-2 to TRBJ2-7, with TRBD2 identical over 8 bases. The CDR3 is 13 residues long. CDR1 and CDR2 from the germline V gene are SGHAT and FQNNGV. The V segment lost 5 bases and the J segment 6 bases; nucleotides outside the gene matches: 6. For the CDR3, the DNA is TGTGCCAGCAGCCCCGCTACTAGCGGCGAGCAGTACTTC. This gives the protein CASSPATSGEQYF. The full variable domain, completed using reference TRBV11-2 and TRBJ2-7, is EAGVAQSPRYKIIEKRQSVAFWCNPISGHATLYWYQQILGQGPKLLIQFQNNGVVDDSQLPKDRFSAERLKGVDSTLKIQPAKLEDSAVYLCASSPATSGEQYFGPGTRLTVT.

The CDR3 protein is CASSDVGSTEAFF. The DNA of the CDR3 is TGTGCCAGCAGTGACGTTGGAAGCACTGAAGCTTTCTTT. The chain recombines TRBV6-4 with TRBJ1-1, with D uncertain. V lost 2 bases and J 4 bases, leaving 8 bases between the germline ends. CDR1 and CDR2 from the germline V gene are MRHNA and SNTAGT. The CDR3 totals 13 residues.

The J gene is TRBJ2-1, the V gene TRBV5-1, with 8 bases aligning to TRBD1. This CDR3 has 14 amino acids. The trim removed 4 bases at V and 3 bases at J, leaving 3 bases unmatched. Germline CDR1 reads SGHRS; CDR2 reads YFSETQ. As DNA, the CDR3 is TGCGCCAGCAGCGGGGGACAGGTCTACAATGAGCAGTTCTTC. As protein: CASSGGQVYNEQFF. Variable domain in full (rest from reference TRBV5-1 and TRBJ2-1): KAGVTQTPRYLIKTRGQQVTLSCSPISGHRSVSWYQQTPGQGLQFLFEYFSETQRNKGNFPGRFSGRQFSNSRSEMNVSTLELGDSALYLCASSGGQVYNEQFFGPGTRLTVL.

A note on this clone: Other DNA variants within this sample encode the same CDR3. V and J are TRBV5-1 and TRBJ1-2, with D uncertain. Germline values: CDR1 SGHRS, CDR2 YFSETQ. The CDR3 has 13 amino acids. Trimming removed 0 bases at V and 4 bases at J, with 7 bases between. Here the CDR3 DNA reads TGCGCCAGCAGCTTGGATACAAGCTATGGCTACACCTTC. It specifies CASSLDTSYGYTF.

The chain combines TRBV6-5 with TRBJ2-5; 9 nucleotides agree with TRBD1. The junction had 13 bases not matched to a gene; V was cut back by 0 bases and J by 11 bases. The CDR3 has 16 amino acids. From germline, CDR1 is MNHEY and CDR2 SVGAGI. CDR3 DNA sequence: TGTGCCAGCAGTTACTCACAAACAGGGGGCGGTTGGGAGCAGTACTTC. Its protein product is CASSYSQTGGGWEQYF.

The chain couples TRBV11-2 to TRBJ2-3; D is perhaps TRBD1 (5 bases). The CDR3 consists of 15 residues. The V gene's germline CDR1 is SGHAT and CDR2 FQNNGV. The germline V and J ends were trimmed by 6 bases and 5 bases, with 18 bases remaining between them. The CDR3 DNA follows: TGTGCCAGCAGTTTAACAACAGGTACGCGAGATACGCAGTATTTT. It is translated as CASSLTTGTRDTQYF. The variable domain in full, completed from reference TRBV11-2 and TRBJ2-3, reads EAGVAQSPRYKIIEKRQSVAFWCNPISGHATLYWYQQILGQGPKLLIQFQNNGVVDDSQLPKDRFSAERLKGVDSTLKIQPAKLEDSAVYLCASSLTTGTRDTQYFGPGTRLTVL.